A single sample is the source of the 2 T cell receptor beta chains below, sequenced in a study of T cell changes during pregnancy in multiple sclerosis. Sequencing was performed with immunoSEQ multiplex PCR; in TCRdb, only in-frame clones are kept and a portion is missing. Of about 60,000 clones listed, more than 85% are singletons. This sample comprised peripheral blood, obtained in the first trimester of pregnancy. Every receptor here comes from a female donor with multiple sclerosis, enrolled in a pregnancy study.

The CDR3 region has the DNA TGCGCCAGCAGCCAACTAACCCCGACAGGGGTGCGCGCCGGGGAGCTGTTTTTT. This sequence encodes CASSQLTPTGVRAGELFF. V usage is TRBV4-3 and J usage is TRBJ2-2; 8 positions match TRBD1. Germline loops: CDR1 LGHNA, CDR2 YSLEER. The CDR3 contains 18 residues. After removal of 2 bases from V and 6 bases from J, the junction contained 14 bases not matched to a gene.

The rearrangement uses TRBV5-6 and TRBJ2-5, with TRBD1 identical over 9 bases. The CDR3 extends over 17 amino acids. The trim removed 3 bases at V and 5 bases at J, leaving 14 bases unmatched. Germline V gene lookup returns CDR1 SGHDT and CDR2 YYEEEE. This chain's CDR3 is CASSWTSQGAGEETQYF. DNA for the CDR3: TGTGCCAGCAGCTGGACCTCACAGGGGGCGGGTGAGGAGACCCAGTACTTC.